This TCR beta chain was profiled in a study of cytomegalovirus exposure and HLA in healthy donors. Primers included in the PCR were 60 Vbeta and 13 Jbeta primers. Only in-frame clones appear in the TCRdb table, and some are missing; sequencing was by immunoSEQ multiplex PCR. The sample has around 150,000 clones. Trimming took 8 bases from V and 4 from J; bases not matched to a gene: 12. CDR1 SNHLY and CDR2 FYNNEI come from the germline V gene. The CDR3 runs to 16 residues. The V and J genes are TRBV2 and TRBJ2-7; 12 bases are shared with TRBD2. The receptor was derived from a woman in her sixties in good health and CMV-seronegative. Sequencing input: PBMCs. In nucleotides, the CDR3 is TGTGCCAGCTGGACAGGAAGGACTAGCGGGACGTACGAGCAGTACTTC. This codes for CASWTGRTSGTYEQYF.